This T cell receptor beta chain was recovered during a study of T cell changes during pregnancy in multiple sclerosis. Method: immunoSEQ multiplex PCR; TCRdb's copy keeps in-frame clones and lacks some. The table includes 85,000 to 120,000 clones, 91% detected once. The CDR3 has 15 residues. J lost 0 bases, V lost 6 bases, and 7 bases had no gene match. In germline, CDR1 is SGHAT, CDR2 FQNNGV. The specimen comprised peripheral blood, sampled before pregnancy. The chain has TRBV11-2 and TRBJ1-1; 7 bases match TRBD1. This sequence originates from a female donor with multiple sclerosis, enrolled in a pregnancy study. The CDR3 here is CASRNPGQLNTEAFF. As DNA, the CDR3 is TGTGCCAGCAGAAACCCGGGACAGTTGAACACTGAAGCTTTCTTT.